A selection of T cell receptor beta chains follows, all from one sample in a study of shared clonotypes between healthy human individuals. Assay used: immunoSEQ multiplex PCR; TCRdb lists only in-frame clones, some missing. This table has about 500,000 clones, roughly three quarters appearing once. Material: PBMCs. Source of these receptors: a woman in her thirties or forties in good health. Some clones in this sample may be carry-over from other donors' samples. CDR3s include the opening cysteine and the closing phenylalanine or tryptophan. A D gene is named only where the DNA matches it firmly. Expanded clones are given a class, and other clones once, few, many or no size at all.

size,length,J,D,V,CDR3,DNA
-,14,TRBJ2-7,TRBD2,TRBV7-9,CASRQDSGSDEQYF,TGTGCCAGCAGACAAGATAGCGGGAGCGACGAGCAGTACTTC
-,15,TRBJ1-5,TRBD1,TRBV6-1,CASSEGNRGNQPQHF,TGTGCCAGCAGTGAAGGGAACAGGGGGAATCAGCCCCAGCATTTT
-,13,TRBJ2-5,-,TRBV5-5,CASSLWTGETQYF,TGTGCCAGCAGCTTATGGACGGGGGAGACCCAGTACTTC
-,14,TRBJ1-1,-,TRBV18,CASSTTQGPTEAFF,TGTGCCAGCTCGACCACACAGGGTCCCACTGAAGCTTTCTTT
-,12,TRBJ2-7,-,TRBV18,CASSPESHEQYF,TGTGCCAGCTCACCAGAATCCCACGAGCAGTACTTC
-,13,TRBJ2-5,-,TRBV5-1,CASSWDRGETQYF,TGCGCCAGCAGCTGGGATCGGGGAGAGACCCAGTACTTC
-,16,TRBJ2-7,TRBD2,TRBV7-9,CASSPLGLAAPYEQYF,TGTGCCAGCAGCCCACTTGGGCTAGCGGCCCCCTACGAGCAGTACTTC
-,15,TRBJ2-7,TRBD2,TRBV5-1,CASSWRAGGNYEQYF,TGCGCCAGCAGCTGGAGAGCGGGAGGGAACTACGAGCAGTACTTC
-,16,TRBJ1-2,-,TRBV6-1,CASSEAGAAPRGGYTF,TGTGCCAGCAGTGAAGCGGGGGCTGCCCCGAGGGGAGGCTACACCTTC
few,14,TRBJ1-2,TRBD1,TRBV10-3,CAIRGTGEPYGYTF,TGTGCCATCAGGGGGACAGGGGAACCCTATGGCTACACCTTC
-,15,TRBJ1-1,TRBD1,TRBV7-6,CASSLAGGGNTEAFF,TGTGCCAGCAGCTTAGCAGGGGGCGGGAACACTGAAGCTTTCTTT
once,12,TRBJ2-7,-,TRBV28,CASKSPRYEQYF,TGTGCCAGCAAGTCCCCCCGCTACGAGCAGTACTTC
-,17,TRBJ2-7,TRBD1,TRBV11-2,CASSLVRGTGDTYEQYF,TGTGCCAGCAGCTTAGTACGGGGGACAGGGGATACCTACGAGCAGTACTTC
-,16,TRBJ2-7,TRBD2,TRBV7-2,CASSGSGPTGSYEQYF,TGTGCCAGCAGTGGTAGCGGGCCCACGGGGTCCTACGAGCAGTACTTC
many,14,TRBJ2-7,TRBD1,TRBV7-8,CASSARQGRYEQYF,TGTGCCAGCAGCGCCCGACAGGGGAGGTACGAGCAGTACTTC
-,14,TRBJ2-5,TRBD2,TRBV5-1,CASSIGTSQETQYF,TGCGCCAGCAGCATAGGGACTAGCCAAGAGACCCAGTACTTC
few,15,TRBJ2-1,-,TRBV9,CASSVEAGSNNEQFF,TGTGCCAGCAGCGTAGAGGCGGGCAGCAACAATGAGCAGTTCTTC
-,16,TRBJ1-3,TRBD1,TRBV7-2,CASSAEQGAFGNTIYF,TGTGCCAGCAGCGCCGAACAGGGGGCGTTTGGAAACACCATATATTTT
-,15,TRBJ2-7,-,TRBV27,CASRVSARSSYEQYF,TGTGCCAGCAGGGTTAGCGCAAGGAGCTCCTACGAGCAGTACTTC
few,16,TRBJ2-5,TRBD1,TRBV7-8,CASSLDLTGGQETQYF,TGTGCCAGCAGCTTAGATCTGACAGGGGGGCAAGAGACCCAGTACTTC
-,13,TRBJ2-7,TRBD1,TRBV10-3,CAISDRAPYEQYF,TGTGCCATCAGCGACAGGGCCCCCTACGAGCAGTACTTC
-,16,TRBJ2-2,TRBD2,TRBV10-3,CAISPGLAGNTGELFF,TGTGCCATCAGCCCGGGACTAGCGGGCAACACCGGGGAGCTGTTTTTT
few,13,TRBJ1-5,-,TRBV5-8,CASSLGFDQPQHF,TGTGCCAGCAGCTTGGGATTCGATCAGCCCCAGCATTTT
many,14,TRBJ1-2,-,TRBV30,CASRGGAPNYGYTF,TGTGCCTCCCGGGGGGGGGCTCCTAACTATGGCTACACCTTC
-,13,TRBJ2-5,-,TRBV5-1,CASSLVGKETQYF,TGCGCCAGCAGCTTGGTCGGGAAAGAGACCCAGTACTTC
-,14,TRBJ2-3,TRBD2,TRBV5-3,CARSLSGSADTQYF,TGTGCCAGAAGCTTGAGCGGGAGTGCAGATACGCAGTATTTT
-,14,TRBJ1-1,-,TRBV5-4,CASSFSQANTEAFF,TGTGCCAGCAGCTTTTCCCAGGCGAACACTGAAGCTTTCTTT
-,14,TRBJ2-3,-,TRBV7-9,CASSFSMGGDTQYF,TGTGCCAGCAGCTTCTCTATGGGGGGAGATACGCAGTATTTT
-,15,TRBJ1-1,TRBD1,TRBV7-9,CASSLARQGGTEAFF,TGTGCCAGCAGCTTAGCTAGACAGGGAGGCACTGAAGCTTTCTTT